This T cell receptor beta chain came from a study of memory CD4+ T cells and cytomegalovirus serostatus. Using immunoSEQ multiplex PCR, the repertoire was profiled, and TCRdb retains in-frame clones only, with some absent. The sample carries about 60,000 clones, roughly four fifths recorded once. Germline CDR1 reads SGHTA; CDR2 reads FQGNSA. V shed 2 bases, J shed 7 bases, and the junction held 8 bases outside the gene matches. The CDR3 runs to 15 residues. Single viable CD3+CD4+CD8-CD45RO+ cells were sorted as the memory CD4+ T cells. Study findings and constraints: Suggested: most of the CMV-linked TCR signature lies in CD4+ memory cells.

This clone came up a few times. Its target is not known. The chain recombines TRBV7-2 with TRBJ2-1, with TRBD2 identical over 7 bases. The clonotype was recovered from an adult in good health and CMV-seronegative. The source material was memory CD4+ T cells from blood. CDR3 in DNA: TGTGCCAGCAGCTTAAGGCGGGAGCATCGGAATGAGCAGTTCTTC. Translation: CASSLRREHRNEQFF.